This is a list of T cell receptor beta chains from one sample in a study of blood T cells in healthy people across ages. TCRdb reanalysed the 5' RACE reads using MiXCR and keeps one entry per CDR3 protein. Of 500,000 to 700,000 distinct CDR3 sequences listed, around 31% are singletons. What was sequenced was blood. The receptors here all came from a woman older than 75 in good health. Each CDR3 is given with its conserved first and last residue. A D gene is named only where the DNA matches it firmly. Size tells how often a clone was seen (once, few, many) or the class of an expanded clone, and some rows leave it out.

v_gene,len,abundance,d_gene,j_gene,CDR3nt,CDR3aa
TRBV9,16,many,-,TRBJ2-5,TGTGCCAGCAGCGTAGGTATGCGCGGGGGCACGGAGACCCAGTACTTC,CASSVGMRGGTETQYF
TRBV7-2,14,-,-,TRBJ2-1,TGTGCCAGCAGCTTACTGGTTTCCACTAATGAGCAGTTCTTC,CASSLLVSTNEQFF
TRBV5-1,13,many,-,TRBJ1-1,TGCGCCAGCAGCTTGCCAGGGAACACTGAAGCTTTCTTT,CASSLPGNTEAFF
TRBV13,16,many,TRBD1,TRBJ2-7,TGTGCCAGCAGCTTGACCCCCTCGGGACAGATCTACGAGCAGTACTTC,CASSLTPSGQIYEQYF
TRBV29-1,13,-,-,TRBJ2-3,TGCAGTATGGGTGGGCACTTCACAGATACGCAGTATTTT,CSMGGHFTDTQYF
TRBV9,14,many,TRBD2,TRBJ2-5,TGTGCCAGCAGAAGCGGGGGGACTGAAGAGACCCAGTACTTC,CASRSGGTEETQYF
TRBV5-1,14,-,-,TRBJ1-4,TGCGCCAGCAGCTTGGGGCAGGATTATGAAAAACTGTTTTTT,CASSLGQDYEKLFF
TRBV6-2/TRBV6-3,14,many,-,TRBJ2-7,TGTGCCAGCAGTTACGCAGGGGACCCCTACGAGCAGTACTTC,CASSYAGDPYEQYF
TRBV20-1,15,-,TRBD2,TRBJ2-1,TGCAGTGCTAGGGGGGAGCGGGAGAGGATTGATGAGCAGTTCTTC,CSARGERERIDEQFF
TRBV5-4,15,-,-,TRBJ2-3,TGTGCCAGCAGCATCGACCCAACTAGCACAGATACGCAGTATTTT,CASSIDPTSTDTQYF
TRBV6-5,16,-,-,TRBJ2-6,TGTGCCAGCAGTTACTCAGGGGGTACCGGGGCCAACGTCCTGACTTTC,CASSYSGGTGANVLTF
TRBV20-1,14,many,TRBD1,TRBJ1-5,TGCAGTGCTAGGGCAGGGGGGGAAGATCAGCCCCAGCATTTT,CSARAGGEDQPQHF
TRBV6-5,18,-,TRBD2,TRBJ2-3,TGTGCCAGCAGTTACTCGGCTAGCGGGAGCTGGGGCACAGATACGCAGTATTTT,CASSYSASGSWGTDTQYF
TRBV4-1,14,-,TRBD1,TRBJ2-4,TGCGCCAGCAGCCAAGTTGGGACAGAAAACATTCAGTACTTC,CASSQVGTENIQYF
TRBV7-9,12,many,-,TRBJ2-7,TGTGCCAGCAGCCCTTTAATCTACGAGCAGTACTTC,CASSPLIYEQYF
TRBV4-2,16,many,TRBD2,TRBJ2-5,TGTGCCAGCAGCCAAGAAGTGGGACTAGCGCGAGAGACCCAGTACTTC,CASSQEVGLARETQYF
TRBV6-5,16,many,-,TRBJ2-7,TGTGCCAGCAGTTACTTCACAGGGGGGGGGCCTTACGAGCAGTACTTC,CASSYFTGGGPYEQYF
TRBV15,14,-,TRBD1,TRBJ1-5,TGTGCCACCAGCACGAACAGGGGGGGCTTAGCCCAGCATTTT,CATSTNRGGLAQHF
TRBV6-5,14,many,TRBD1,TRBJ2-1,TGTGCCAGCAGAGAACGAGGGGGCTTCGGTGAGCAGTTCTTC,CASRERGGFGEQFF
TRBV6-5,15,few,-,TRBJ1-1,TGTGCCAGCACCAACCCCAGGGCAAGAAACACTGAAGCTTTCTTT,CASTNPRARNTEAFF
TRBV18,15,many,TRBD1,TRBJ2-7,TGTGCCAGCTCGCCCAGGGGGCTGCCAACGTACGAGCAGTACTTC,CASSPRGLPTYEQYF
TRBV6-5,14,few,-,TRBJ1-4,TGTGCCGGCAGTCGAAGGGGCAACAATGAAAAACTGTTTTTT,CAGSRRGNNEKLFF
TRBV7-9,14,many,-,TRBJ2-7,TGTGCCAGCAGCCACAGAACAGGGTCCTACGAGCAGTACTTC,CASSHRTGSYEQYF
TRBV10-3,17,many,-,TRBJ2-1,TGTGCCATCAGTGAGTTGATGGCAGGGTTCGTCTACAATGAGCAGTTCTTC,CAISELMAGFVYNEQFF
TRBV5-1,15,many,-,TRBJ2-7,TGCGCCAGCAGCTTGGTCGGCAGGAGCTCCTACGAGCAGTACTTC,CASSLVGRSSYEQYF
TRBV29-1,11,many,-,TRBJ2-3,TGCAGCGGCCGAAAAGCAGATACGCAGTATTTT,CSGRKADTQYF
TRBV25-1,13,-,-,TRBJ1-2,TGTGCCAGCAGTGAACTCGAGAGCTATGGCTACACCTTC,CASSELESYGYTF
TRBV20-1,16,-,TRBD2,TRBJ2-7,TGCAGTGCTAGAGATTCGCGAGCGGGGGACCCCTACGAGCAGTACTTC,CSARDSRAGDPYEQYF
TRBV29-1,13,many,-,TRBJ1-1,TGCAGCGTTGTAGGGGGGCTGAACACTGAAGCTTTCTTT,CSVVGGLNTEAFF
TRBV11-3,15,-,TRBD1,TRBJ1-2,TGTGCCAGCAGCATACAGAGGACAGGGAGGAGTGGCTACACCTTC,CASSIQRTGRSGYTF
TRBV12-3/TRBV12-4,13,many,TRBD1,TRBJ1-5,TGTGCCAGCATTACTCAGGGGGTTCAGCCCCAGCATTTT,CASITQGVQPQHF
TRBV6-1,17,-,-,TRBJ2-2,TGTGCCAGCAGAATCGGACAGCAGTTGATTTTTCCCGGGGAGCTGTTTTTT,CASRIGQQLIFPGELFF
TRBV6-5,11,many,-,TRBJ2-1,TGTGCCAGCAGTTACTTTGATGAGCAGTTCTTC,CASSYFDEQFF
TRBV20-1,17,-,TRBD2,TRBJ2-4,TGCAGTACTAGCGGTCTAGCGGGGGGACCCCAGTACAATGAGCAGTACTTC,CSTSGLAGGPQYNEQYF
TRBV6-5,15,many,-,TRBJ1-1,TGTGCCAGCAGTTACTCGCCAGGGACATACACTGAAGCTTTCTTT,CASSYSPGTYTEAFF
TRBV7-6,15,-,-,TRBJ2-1,TGTGCCAGCAGCTTAGGACAGGTCTCCTACAATGAGCAGTTCTTC,CASSLGQVSYNEQFF
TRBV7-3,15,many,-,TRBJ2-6,TGTGCCAGCAGCCCTCGGGGCTCTGGGGCCAACGTCCTGACTTTC,CASSPRGSGANVLTF
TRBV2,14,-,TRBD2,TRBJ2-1,TGTGCCAGCGAAGCGGGGAATACCTACAATGAGCAGTTCTTC,CASEAGNTYNEQFF
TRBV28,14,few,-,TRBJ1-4,TGTGCCAGCAGTGAACAGGGATCTAATGAAAAACTGTTTTTT,CASSEQGSNEKLFF
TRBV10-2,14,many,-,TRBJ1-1,TGCGCCAGCAGTGAGTTTAAGGGATACACTGAAGCTTTCTTT,CASSEFKGYTEAFF
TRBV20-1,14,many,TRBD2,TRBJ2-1,TGCAGTGCCCAGTCGGGGGGGAAGATCAATGAGCAGTTCTTC,CSAQSGGKINEQFF
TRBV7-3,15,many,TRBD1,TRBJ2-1,TGTGCCAGCAGCCAAAGCTCCGGGACAGGGAATGAGCAGTTCTTC,CASSQSSGTGNEQFF
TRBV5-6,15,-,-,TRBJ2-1,TGTGCCAGCAGCCTGGGTCAAGTCGCTTGGGGGGAGCAGTTCTTC,CASSLGQVAWGEQFF
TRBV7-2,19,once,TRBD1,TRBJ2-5,TGTGCCAGCAGCTTCCGGGACAGGGAAGTTGGTGAGATTTTCAATAAGCAGTACTTC,CASSFRDREVGEIFNKQYF
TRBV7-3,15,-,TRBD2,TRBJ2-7,TGTGCCATCAGTGAGACTAGCGGGGCCCTCTACGAGCAGTACTTC,CAISETSGALYEQYF
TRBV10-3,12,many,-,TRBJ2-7,TGTGCCATCAGTCGGGACGACTACGAGCAGTACTTC,CAISRDDYEQYF
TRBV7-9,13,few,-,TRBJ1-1,TGTGCCAGCAGCTTAGCGCCCCACACTGAAGCTTTCTTT,CASSLAPHTEAFF
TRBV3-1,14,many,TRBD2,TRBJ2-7,TGTGCCAGCAGCCTCTCTAGCGGGGGGGGCGAGCAGTACTTC,CASSLSSGGGEQYF
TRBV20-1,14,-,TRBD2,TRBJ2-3,TGCAGTGCTGCTAAGCGGGAGGGCCTGAATACGCAGTATTTT,CSAAKREGLNTQYF
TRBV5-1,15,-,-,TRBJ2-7,TGCGCCAGCAGCTTGGTGGGGTCAGGGCCCAACGAGCAGTACTTC,CASSLVGSGPNEQYF
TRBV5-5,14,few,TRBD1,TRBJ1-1,TGTGCCAGCAGATGGGACAGGGGGAACACTGAAGCTTTCTTT,CASRWDRGNTEAFF
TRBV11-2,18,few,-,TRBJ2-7,TGTGCCAGCAGCCGTATCGGCCCTGGTCCTGGGATTGTAGACGAGCAGTACTTC,CASSRIGPGPGIVDEQYF
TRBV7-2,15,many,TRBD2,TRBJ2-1,TGTGCCAGCAGTTTGACGGGAGGGAGCCACAATGAGCAGTTCTTC,CASSLTGGSHNEQFF
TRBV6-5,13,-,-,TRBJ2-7,TGTGCCGGCAGTTACGGGGGTTTTGACGAGCAGTACTTC,CAGSYGGFDEQYF
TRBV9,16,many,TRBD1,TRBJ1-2,TGTGCCAGCAGCGTTACGCCGGGACAGGGGCTTGAGGGCTACACCTTC,CASSVTPGQGLEGYTF
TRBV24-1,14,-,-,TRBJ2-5,TGTGCCACCAGTGATCTTAGGTACAACAATGAGCAGTACTTC,CATSDLRYNNEQYF
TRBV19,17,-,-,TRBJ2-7,TGTGTCAGTAACCCTTCACATCACAACATCCGCGTGGGCGAGCAGTACTTC,CVSNPSHHNIRVGEQYF
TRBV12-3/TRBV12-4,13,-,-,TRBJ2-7,TGTGCCAGCAGTTCCGACCCAACCTACGAGCAGTACTTC,CASSSDPTYEQYF
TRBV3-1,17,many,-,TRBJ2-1,TGTGCCAGCAGCCTTAGGGTGGGGAGAAGCTCCTACAATGAGCAGTTCTTC,CASSLRVGRSSYNEQFF